The clone carrying this T cell receptor (beta chain) was seen a few times. In germline, CDR1 is SGDLS, CDR2 YYNGEE. There are 18 residues in the CDR3. The trim removed 0 bases at V and 4 bases at J, leaving 12 bases unmatched. The sample is drawn from a study of T-cell memory formation after mild COVID-19. Background on the study: The two donors had largely donor-specific TCR clusters.

TCR alpha and TCR beta cDNA libraries carrying sample barcodes and UMIs came from 5'RACE with constant-segment primers. Each CDR3 protein gets one entry after TCRdb re-called the 5' RACE reads with MiXCR. The top ten clones hold 20% to 25% of a sample with a few hundred thousand distinct CDR3 sequences, more than 15% of them seen once. The sequencing sample was made of PBMCs or a T cell subset sorted from them (not recorded which). This TCR was sampled from a man aged 18 to 35 who had mild COVID-19 (a few samples of this study predate the infection). Cell type and time point are not known. The chain employs TRBV9 and TRBJ2-3, with 9 bases matching TRBD2. CDR3 protein: CASSVALMASGVADTQYF. Written as DNA, the CDR3 is TGTGCCAGCAGCGTAGCTCTGATGGCTAGCGGGGTAGCAGATACGCAGTATTTT.